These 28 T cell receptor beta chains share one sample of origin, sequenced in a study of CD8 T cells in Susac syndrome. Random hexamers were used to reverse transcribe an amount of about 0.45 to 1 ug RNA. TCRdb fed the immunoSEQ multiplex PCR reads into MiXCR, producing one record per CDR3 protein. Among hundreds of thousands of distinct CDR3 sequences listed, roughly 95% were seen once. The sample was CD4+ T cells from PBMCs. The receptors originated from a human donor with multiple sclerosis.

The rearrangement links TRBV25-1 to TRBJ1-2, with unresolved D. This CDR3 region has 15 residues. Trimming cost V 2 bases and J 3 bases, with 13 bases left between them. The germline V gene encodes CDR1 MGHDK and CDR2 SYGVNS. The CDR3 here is CASSESFESHYGYTF. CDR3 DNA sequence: TGTGCCAGCAGTGAAAGCTTTGAGTCGCACTATGGCTACACCTTC.

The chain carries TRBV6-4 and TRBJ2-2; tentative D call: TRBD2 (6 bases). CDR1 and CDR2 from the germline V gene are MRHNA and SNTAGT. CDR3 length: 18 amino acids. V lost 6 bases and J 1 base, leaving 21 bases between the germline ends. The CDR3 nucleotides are TGTGCCAGCAGCTCCCTTCCCCTTATCGGGGGGAACACCGGGGAGCTGTTTTTT. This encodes CASSSLPLIGGNTGELFF.

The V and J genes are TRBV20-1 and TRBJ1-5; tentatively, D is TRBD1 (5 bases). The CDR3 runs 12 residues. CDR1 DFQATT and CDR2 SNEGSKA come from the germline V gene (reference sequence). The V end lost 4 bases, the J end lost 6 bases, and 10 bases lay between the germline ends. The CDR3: CSAIQGGQPQHF. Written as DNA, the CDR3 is TGCAGTGCTATCCAGGGAGGTCAGCCCCAGCATTTT.

The CDR3 protein is CASSSPWGTGELFF. The CDR3 DNA follows: TGTGCCAGCAGCTCTCCCTGGGGCACCGGGGAGCTGTTTTTT. The chain recombines TRBV5-6 with TRBJ2-2; D is undetermined. The CDR3 runs to 14 residues. Looked up from germline, CDR1 is SGHDT and CDR2 is YYEEEE. Trimming took 3 bases from V and 4 from J, leaving 10 bases between them.

DNA for the CDR3: TGTGCCAGCAGCGACCGGGACTTCCACGAGCAGTACTTC. Translation: CASSDRDFHEQYF. The chain has TRBV7-9 and TRBJ2-7; possible D gene TRBD2, 6 bases. Germline loops: CDR1 SEHNR, CDR2 FQNEAQ (reference sequence). This CDR3 is built from 13 residues. V dropped 5 bases and J dropped 5 bases, with 13 bases sitting between them.

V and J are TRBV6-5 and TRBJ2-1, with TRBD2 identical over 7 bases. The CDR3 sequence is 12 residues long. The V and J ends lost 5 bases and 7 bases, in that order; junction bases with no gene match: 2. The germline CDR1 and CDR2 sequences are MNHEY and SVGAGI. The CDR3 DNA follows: TGTGCCAGCAGTCGTAGCGGGAATGAGCAGTTCTTC. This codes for CASSRSGNEQFF.

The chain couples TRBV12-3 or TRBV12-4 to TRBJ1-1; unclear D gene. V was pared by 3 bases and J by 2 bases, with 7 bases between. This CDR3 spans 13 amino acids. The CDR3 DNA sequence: TGTGCCAGCAGTTTCATGAGTAACACTGAAGCTTTCTTT. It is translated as CASSFMSNTEAFF.

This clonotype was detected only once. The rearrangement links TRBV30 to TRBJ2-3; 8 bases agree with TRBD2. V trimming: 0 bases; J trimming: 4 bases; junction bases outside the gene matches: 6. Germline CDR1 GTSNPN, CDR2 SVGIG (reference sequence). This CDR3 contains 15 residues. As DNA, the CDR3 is TGTGCCTGGAGTGTACAAGCGGGAGTTGCAGATACGCAGTATTTT. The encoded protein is CAWSVQAGVADTQYF.

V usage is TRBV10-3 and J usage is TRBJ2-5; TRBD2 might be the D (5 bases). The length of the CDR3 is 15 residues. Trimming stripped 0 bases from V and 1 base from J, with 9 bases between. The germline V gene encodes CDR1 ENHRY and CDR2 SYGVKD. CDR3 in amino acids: CAISESRTLQETQYF. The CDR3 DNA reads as TGTGCCATCAGTGAGTCTCGGACTCTCCAAGAGACCCAGTACTTC.

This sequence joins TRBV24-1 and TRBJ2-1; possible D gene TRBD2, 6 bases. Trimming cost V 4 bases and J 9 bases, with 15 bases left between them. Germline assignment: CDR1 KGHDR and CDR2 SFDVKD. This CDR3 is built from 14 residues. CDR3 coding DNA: TGTGCCACCAGTGACCCGACTAGTTCCACTGAGCAGTTCTTC. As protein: CATSDPTSSTEQFF.

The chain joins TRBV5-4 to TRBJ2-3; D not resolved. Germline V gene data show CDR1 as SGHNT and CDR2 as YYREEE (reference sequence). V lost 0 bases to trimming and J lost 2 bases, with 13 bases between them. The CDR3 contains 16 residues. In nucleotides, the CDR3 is TGTGCCAGCAGCTTGGCCCCAGTCAGAACCACAGATACGCAGTATTTT. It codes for CASSLAPVRTTDTQYF.

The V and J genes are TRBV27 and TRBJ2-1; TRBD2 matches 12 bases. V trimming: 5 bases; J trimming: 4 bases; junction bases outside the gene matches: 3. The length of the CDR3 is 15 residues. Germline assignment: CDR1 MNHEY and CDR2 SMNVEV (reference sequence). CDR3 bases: TGTGCCAGCAGTCTCGGACTAGCGGGGTACAATGAGCAGTTCTTC. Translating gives CASSLGLAGYNEQFF.

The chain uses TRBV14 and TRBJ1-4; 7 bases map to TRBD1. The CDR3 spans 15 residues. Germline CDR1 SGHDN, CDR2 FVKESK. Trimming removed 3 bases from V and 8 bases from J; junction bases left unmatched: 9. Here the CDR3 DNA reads TGTGCCAGCAGCCAGACACAGGGGTTTCAGGAAAAACTGTTTTTT. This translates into CASSQTQGFQEKLFF.

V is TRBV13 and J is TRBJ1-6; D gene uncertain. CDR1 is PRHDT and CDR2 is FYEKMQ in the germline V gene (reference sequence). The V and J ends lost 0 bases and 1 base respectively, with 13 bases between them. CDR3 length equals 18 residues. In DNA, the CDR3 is TGTGCCAGCAGCTTAGGAGCGGCGACGGGTTCCTATAATTCACCCCTCCACTTT. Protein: CASSLGAATGSYNSPLHF.

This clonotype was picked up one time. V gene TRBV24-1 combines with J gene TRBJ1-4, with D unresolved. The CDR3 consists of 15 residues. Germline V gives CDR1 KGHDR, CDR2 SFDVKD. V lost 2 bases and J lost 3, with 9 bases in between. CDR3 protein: CATSDSRLSNEKLFF. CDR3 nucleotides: TGTGCCACCAGTGATTCACGGTTGTCTAATGAAAAACTGTTTTTT.

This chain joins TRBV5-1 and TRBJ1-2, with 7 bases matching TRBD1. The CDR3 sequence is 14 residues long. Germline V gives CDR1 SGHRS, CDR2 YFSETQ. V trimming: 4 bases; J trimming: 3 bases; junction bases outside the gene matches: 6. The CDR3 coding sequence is TGCGCCAGCAGCCCCGAGGGGACAGACTATGGCTACACCTTC. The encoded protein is CASSPEGTDYGYTF.

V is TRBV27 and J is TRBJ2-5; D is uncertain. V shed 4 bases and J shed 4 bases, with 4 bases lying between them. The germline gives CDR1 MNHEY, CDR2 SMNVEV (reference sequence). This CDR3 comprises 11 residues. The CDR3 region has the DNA TGTGCCAGCAGTTCATCAGAGACCCAGTACTTC. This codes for CASSSSETQYF.

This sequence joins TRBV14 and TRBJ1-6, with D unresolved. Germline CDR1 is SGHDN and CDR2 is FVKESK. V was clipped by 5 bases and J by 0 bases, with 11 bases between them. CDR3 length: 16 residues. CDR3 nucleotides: TGTGCCAGCAGCAGTCTTAGATCCTCCTATAATTCACCCCTCCACTTT. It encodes CASSSLRSSYNSPLHF.

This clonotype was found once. The CDR3 region has the DNA TGCGCCAGCAGCCTAGCGGGAGGGTGGTCCCCTGAGCAGTTCTTC. Translation gives CASSLAGGWSPEQFF. The gene calls are TRBV4-1 and TRBJ2-1, with TRBD2 identical over 11 bases. Trimming cost V 4 bases and J 9 bases; bases outside gene matches: 8. The CDR3 runs 15 residues. Germline lookup yields CDR1 MGHRA and CDR2 YSYEKL.

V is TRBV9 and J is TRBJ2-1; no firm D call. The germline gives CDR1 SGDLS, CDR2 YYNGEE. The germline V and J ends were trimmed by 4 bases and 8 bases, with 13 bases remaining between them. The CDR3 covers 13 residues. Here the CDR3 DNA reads TGTGCCAGCAGCCCCGGACCCGGTGATGAGCAGTTCTTC. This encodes CASSPGPGDEQFF.

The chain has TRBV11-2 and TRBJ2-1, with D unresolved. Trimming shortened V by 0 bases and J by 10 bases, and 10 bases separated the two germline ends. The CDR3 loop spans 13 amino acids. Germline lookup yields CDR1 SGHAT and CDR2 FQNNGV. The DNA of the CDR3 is TGTGCCAGCAGCTTAGATGGCGGCAGGGAGCAGTTCTTC. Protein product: CASSLDGGREQFF. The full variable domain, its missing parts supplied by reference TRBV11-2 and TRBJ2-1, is EAGVAQSPRYKIIEKRQSVAFWCNPISGHATLYWYQQILGQGPKLLIQFQNNGVVDDSQLPKDRFSAERLKGVDSTLKIQPAKLEDSAVYLCASSLDGGREQFFGPGTRLTVL.

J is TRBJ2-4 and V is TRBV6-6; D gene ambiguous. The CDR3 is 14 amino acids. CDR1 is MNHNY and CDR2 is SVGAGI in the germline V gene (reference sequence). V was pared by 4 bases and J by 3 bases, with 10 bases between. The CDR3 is CASSFSLIKNIQYF. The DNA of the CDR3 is TGTGCCAGCAGTTTCAGTTTGATCAAAAACATTCAGTACTTC.

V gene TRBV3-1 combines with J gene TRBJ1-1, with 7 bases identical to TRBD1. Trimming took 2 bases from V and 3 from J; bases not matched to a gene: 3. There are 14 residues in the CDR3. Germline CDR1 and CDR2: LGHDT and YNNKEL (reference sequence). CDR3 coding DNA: TGTGCCAGCAGCCAACAGGGGGGGTACACTGAAGCTTTCTTT. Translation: CASSQQGGYTEAFF.

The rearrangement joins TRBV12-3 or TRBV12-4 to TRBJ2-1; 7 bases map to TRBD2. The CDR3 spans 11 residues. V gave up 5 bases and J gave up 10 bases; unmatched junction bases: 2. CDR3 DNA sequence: TGTGCCAGCAGTACGACTAGCGAGCAGTTCTTC. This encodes CASSTTSEQFF.

CDR3 in DNA: TGCGCCAGCAGCTTTGAGGGAGAGACCCAGTACTTC. Its protein is CASSFEGETQYF. The rearrangement uses TRBV5-1 and TRBJ2-5, with D perhaps matching TRBD2 (5 bases). CDR1 is SGHRS and CDR2 is YFSETQ in the germline V gene. The V gene lost 2 bases and the J gene lost 4 bases, with 6 bases spanning the gap. This CDR3 comprises 12 residues.

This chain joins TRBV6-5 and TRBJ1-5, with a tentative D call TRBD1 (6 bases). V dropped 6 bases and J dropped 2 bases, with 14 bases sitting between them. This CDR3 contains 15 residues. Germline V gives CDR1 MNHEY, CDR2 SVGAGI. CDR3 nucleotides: TGTGCCAGCAGCCCCCCGGGGGGGCGCAATCAGCCCCAGCATTTT. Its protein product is CASSPPGGRNQPQHF.

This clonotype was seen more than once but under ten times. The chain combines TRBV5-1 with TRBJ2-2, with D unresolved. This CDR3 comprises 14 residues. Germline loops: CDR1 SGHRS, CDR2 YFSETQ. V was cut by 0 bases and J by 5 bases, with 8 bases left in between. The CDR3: CASSLAGRTGELFF. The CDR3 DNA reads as TGCGCCAGCAGCTTGGCCGGCAGGACCGGGGAGCTGTTTTTT.

CDR3 sequence: CSVKTDTSQPQHF. The CDR3 DNA sequence: TGCAGCGTTAAAACCGACACAAGTCAGCCCCAGCATTTT. The chain employs TRBV29-1 and TRBJ1-5; unclear D gene. Germline-derived CDR1 and CDR2 are SQVTM and ANQGSEA. V was shortened by 5 bases and J by 6 bases, with 14 bases between the two germline ends. The CDR3 covers 13 residues.